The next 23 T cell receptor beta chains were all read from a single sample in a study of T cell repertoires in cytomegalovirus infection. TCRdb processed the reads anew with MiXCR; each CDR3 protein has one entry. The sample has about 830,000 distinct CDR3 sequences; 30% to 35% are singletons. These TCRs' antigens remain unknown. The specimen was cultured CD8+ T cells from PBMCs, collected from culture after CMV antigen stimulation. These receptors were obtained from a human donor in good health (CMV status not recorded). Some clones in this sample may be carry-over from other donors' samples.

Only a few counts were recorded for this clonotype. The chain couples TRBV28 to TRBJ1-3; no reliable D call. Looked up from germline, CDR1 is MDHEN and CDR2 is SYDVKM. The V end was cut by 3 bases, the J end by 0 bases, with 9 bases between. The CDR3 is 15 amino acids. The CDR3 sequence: CASSFEAFSGNTIYF. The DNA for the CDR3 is TGTGCCAGCAGTTTTGAAGCTTTCTCTGGAAACACCATATATTTT.

The DNA for the CDR3 is TGTGCCAGCAGTTTCCATCTCACGAGGGGAGCGACTAATGAAAAACTGTTTTTT. Its protein product is CASSFHLTRGATNEKLFF. This sequence joins TRBV12-3 or TRBV12-4 and TRBJ1-4; possible D gene TRBD1, 5 bases. The CDR3 has 18 amino acids. The V and J ends lost 3 bases and 2 bases respectively, with 19 bases between them.

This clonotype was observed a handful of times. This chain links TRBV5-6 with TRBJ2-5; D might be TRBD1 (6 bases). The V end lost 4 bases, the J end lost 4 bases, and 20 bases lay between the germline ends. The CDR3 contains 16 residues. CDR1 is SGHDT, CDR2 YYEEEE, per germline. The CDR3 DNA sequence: TGTGCCAGCAGCACCCGACAGGCCGTCCCCCTAGAGACCCAGTACTTC. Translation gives CASSTRQAVPLETQYF.

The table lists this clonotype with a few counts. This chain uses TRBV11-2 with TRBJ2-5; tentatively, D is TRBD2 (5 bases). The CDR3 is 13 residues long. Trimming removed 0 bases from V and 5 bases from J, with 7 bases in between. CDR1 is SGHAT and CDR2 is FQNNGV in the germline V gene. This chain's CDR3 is CASSLDTGETQYF. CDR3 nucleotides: TGTGCCAGCAGCTTAGACACGGGGGAGACCCAGTACTTC.

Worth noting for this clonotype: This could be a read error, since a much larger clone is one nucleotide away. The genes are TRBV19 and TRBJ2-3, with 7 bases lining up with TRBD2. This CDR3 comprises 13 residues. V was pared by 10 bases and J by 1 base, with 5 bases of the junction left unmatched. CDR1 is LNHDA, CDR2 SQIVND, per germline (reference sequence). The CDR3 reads CATRGGGTDTQYF. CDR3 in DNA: TGTGCCACCCGGGGAGGGGGCACAGATACGCAGTATTTT.

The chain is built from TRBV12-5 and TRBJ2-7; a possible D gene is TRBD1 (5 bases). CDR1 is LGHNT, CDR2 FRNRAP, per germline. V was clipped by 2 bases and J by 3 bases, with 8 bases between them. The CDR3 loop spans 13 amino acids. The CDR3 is CASGLWQGYEQYF. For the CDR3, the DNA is TGTGCTAGTGGTTTGTGGCAGGGCTACGAGCAGTACTTC.

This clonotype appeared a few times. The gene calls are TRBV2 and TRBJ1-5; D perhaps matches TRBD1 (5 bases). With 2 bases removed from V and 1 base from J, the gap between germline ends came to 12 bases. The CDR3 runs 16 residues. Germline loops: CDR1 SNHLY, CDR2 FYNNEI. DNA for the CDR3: TGTGCCAGCAGTGAAAGCTCAGGGTTCAGCAATCAGCCCCAGCATTTT. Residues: CASSESSGFSNQPQHF.

The CDR3 loop reads CASSYSRGGPKNYGYTF. Here the CDR3 DNA reads TGTGCCAGCAGTTACAGTAGGGGAGGGCCGAAGAACTATGGCTACACCTTC. The chain employs TRBV6-2 or TRBV6-3 and TRBJ1-2; TRBD1 might be the D (5 bases). Between the trimmed V and J ends, which lost 2 bases and 2 bases, there was a span of 18 bases. Germline V gene lookup returns CDR1 MNHEY and CDR2 SVGEGT. This CDR3 is built from 17 residues.

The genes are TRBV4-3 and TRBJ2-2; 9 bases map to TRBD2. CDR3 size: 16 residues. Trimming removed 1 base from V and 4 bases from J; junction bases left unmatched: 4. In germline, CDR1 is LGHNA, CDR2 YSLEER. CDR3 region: CASSQGSGGPTGELFF. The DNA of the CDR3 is TGCGCCAGCAGCCAAGGGAGCGGGGGGCCCACCGGGGAGCTGTTTTTT.

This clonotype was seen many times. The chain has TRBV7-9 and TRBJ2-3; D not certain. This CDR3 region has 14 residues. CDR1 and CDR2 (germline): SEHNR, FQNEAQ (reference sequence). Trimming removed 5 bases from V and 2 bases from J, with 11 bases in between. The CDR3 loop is CASSGPGNTDTQYF. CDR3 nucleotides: TGTGCCAGCAGCGGACCTGGGAACACAGATACGCAGTATTTT.

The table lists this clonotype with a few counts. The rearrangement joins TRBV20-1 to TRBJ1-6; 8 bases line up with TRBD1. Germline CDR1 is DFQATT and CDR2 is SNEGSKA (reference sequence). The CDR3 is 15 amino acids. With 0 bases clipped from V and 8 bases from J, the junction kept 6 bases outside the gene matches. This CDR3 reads CSAREKDRAYSPLHF. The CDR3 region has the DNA TGCAGTGCTAGAGAAAAGGACAGGGCTTATTCACCCCTCCACTTT.

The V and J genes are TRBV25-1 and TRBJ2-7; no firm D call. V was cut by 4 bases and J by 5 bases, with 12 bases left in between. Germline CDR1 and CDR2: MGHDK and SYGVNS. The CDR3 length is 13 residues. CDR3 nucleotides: TGTGCCAGCAGTGGGGCAGGTATGGACGAGCAGTACTTC. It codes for CASSGAGMDEQYF.

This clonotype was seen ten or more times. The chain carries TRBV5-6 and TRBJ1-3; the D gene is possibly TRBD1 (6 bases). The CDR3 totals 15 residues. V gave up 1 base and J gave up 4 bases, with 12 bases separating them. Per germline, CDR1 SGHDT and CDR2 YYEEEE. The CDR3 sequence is CASSLYRVDGNTIYF. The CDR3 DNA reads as TGTGCCAGCAGCTTGTACAGGGTGGACGGAAACACCATATATTTT.

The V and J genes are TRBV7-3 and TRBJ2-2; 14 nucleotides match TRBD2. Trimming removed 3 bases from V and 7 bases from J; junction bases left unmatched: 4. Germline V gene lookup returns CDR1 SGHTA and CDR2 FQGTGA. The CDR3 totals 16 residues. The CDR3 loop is CASSLTSGGAFGELFF. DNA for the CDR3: TGTGCCAGCAGCTTGACTAGCGGGGGGGCCTTCGGGGAGCTGTTTTTT.

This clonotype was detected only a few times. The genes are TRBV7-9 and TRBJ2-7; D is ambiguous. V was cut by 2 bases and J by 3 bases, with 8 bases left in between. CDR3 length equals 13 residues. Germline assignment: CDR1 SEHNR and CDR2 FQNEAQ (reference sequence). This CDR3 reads CASSLKSGYEQYV. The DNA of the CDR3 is TGTGCCAGCAGCTTAAAGTCCGGCTACGAGCAGTACGTC.

CDR3 nucleotides: TGTGCCAGCACCCCGGGGGGCTACACCTTC. The encoded protein is CASTPGGYTF. The V gene is TRBV12-3 or TRBV12-4, the J gene TRBJ1-2; the D is unclear. The CDR3 contains 10 residues. V was pared by 7 bases and J by 8 bases, with 8 bases between.

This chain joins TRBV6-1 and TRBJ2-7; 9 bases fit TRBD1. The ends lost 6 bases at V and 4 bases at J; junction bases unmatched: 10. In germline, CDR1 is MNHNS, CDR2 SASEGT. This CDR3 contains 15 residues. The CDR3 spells CASRTTGQGIYEQYF. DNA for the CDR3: TGTGCCAGCAGGACCACCGGACAGGGGATTTACGAGCAGTACTTC.

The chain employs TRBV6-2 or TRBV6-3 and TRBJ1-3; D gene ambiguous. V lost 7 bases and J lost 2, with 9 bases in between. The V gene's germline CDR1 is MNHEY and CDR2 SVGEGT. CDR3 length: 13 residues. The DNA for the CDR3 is TGTGCCAGCACCCCCGGAACTGGAAACACCATATATTTT. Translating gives CASTPGTGNTIYF.

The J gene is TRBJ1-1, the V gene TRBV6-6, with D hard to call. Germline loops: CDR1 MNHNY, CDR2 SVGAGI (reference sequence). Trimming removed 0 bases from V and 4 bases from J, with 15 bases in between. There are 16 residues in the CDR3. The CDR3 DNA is TGTGCCAGCAGTTACTCCGATTCGGTGCGGGCCACTGAAGCTTTCTTT. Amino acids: CASSYSDSVRATEAFF.

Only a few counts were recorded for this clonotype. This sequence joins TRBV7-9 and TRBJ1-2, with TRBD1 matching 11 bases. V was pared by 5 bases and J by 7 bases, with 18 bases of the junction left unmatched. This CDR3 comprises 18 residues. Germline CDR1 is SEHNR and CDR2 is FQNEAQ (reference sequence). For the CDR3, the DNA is TGTGCCAGCAGCCGCCCCTTGTCCCGGGACAGGGGGGAAGGTGGCTACACCTTC. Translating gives CASSRPLSRDRGEGGYTF. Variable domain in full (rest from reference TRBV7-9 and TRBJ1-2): DTGVSQNPRHKITKRGQNVTFRCDPISEHNRLYWYRQTLGQGPEFLTYFQNEAQLEKSRLLSDRFSAERPKGSFSTLEIQRTEQGDSAMYLCASSRPLSRDRGEGGYTFGSGTRLTVV.

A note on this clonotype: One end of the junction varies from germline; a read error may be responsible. This CDR3 reads CASSPGFQLQHF. DNA for the CDR3: TGTGCCAGCAGCCCAGGGTTTCAGCTCCAGCATTTT. This chain joins TRBV7-4 and TRBJ1-5; the D gene is possibly TRBD1 (5 bases). The CDR3 contains 12 residues. Germline V gene sequence: CDR1 SGHVT, CDR2 SQSDAQ.

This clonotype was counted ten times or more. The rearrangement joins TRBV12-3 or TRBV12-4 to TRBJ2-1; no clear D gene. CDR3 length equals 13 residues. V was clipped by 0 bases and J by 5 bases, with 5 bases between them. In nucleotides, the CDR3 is TGTGCCAGCAGTTTAGCGGGCAACAATGAGCAGTTCTTC. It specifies CASSLAGNNEQFF.

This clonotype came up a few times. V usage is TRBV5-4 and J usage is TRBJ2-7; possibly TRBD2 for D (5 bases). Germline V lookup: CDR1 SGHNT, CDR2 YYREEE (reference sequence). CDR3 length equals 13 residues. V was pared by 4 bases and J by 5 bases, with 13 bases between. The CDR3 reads CASSDGGFHEQYF. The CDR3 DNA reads TGTGCCAGCAGCGATGGAGGTTTCCACGAGCAGTACTTC.